The 14 T cell receptor beta chains below come from one sample, sequenced in a study of T cells in Graves' hyperthyroidism and ophthalmopathy. Amplified regions were TCR beta CDR3 sequences from RNA transcripts. In the first-round RT-PCR of the TCR CDR3, the HTBI primer set was used. TCRdb reprocessed the multiplex PCR reads with MiXCR, giving one entry per CDR3 protein. The repertoire holds around 700,000 distinct CDR3 sequences, with around a sixth as singletons. Specimen: blood. Source of these receptors: a woman in her forties or fifties with Graves' hyperthyroidism that later progressed to Graves' ophthalmopathy.

The gene calls are TRBV20-1 and TRBJ2-7; 8 bases map to TRBD2. V lost 5 bases to trimming and J lost 0 bases; unmatched junction nucleotides: 6. Germline-derived CDR1 and CDR2 are DFQATT and SNEGSKA (reference sequence). The CDR3 is 14 amino acids. The CDR3 DNA reads as TGCAGTGCTCCTACCGGGACTAGCTCCTACGAGCAGTACTTC. This codes for CSAPTGTSSYEQYF.

The V and J genes are TRBV15 and TRBJ1-3; D remains ambiguous. V was trimmed by 0 bases and J by 1 base, leaving 10 bases between them. CDR3 length: 16 amino acids. Germline-derived CDR1 and CDR2 are LNHNV and YYDKDF (reference sequence). CDR3 region: CATSRDALISGNTIYF. The CDR3 nucleotides read TGTGCCACCAGCAGAGATGCTCTGATATCTGGAAACACCATATATTTT. The whole variable domain, filled in from reference TRBV15 and TRBJ1-3, reads DAMVIQNPRYQVTQFGKPVTLSCSQTLNHNVMYWYQQKSSQAPKLLFHYYDKDFNNEADTPDNFQSRRPNTSFCFLDIRSPGLGDTAMYLCATSRDALISGNTIYFGEGSWLTVV.

The V gene is TRBV29-1, the J gene TRBJ1-1, with 7 nucleotides matching TRBD1. The V gene's germline CDR1 is SQVTM and CDR2 ANQGSEA. V was clipped by 6 bases and J by 4 bases; unmatched bases: 8. The CDR3 consists of 13 residues. The CDR3 reads CSVATGRRTEAFF. The CDR3 bases are TGCAGCGTAGCGACAGGGAGGCGCACTGAAGCTTTCTTT.

The table lists this clonotype with a few counts. This chain links TRBV6-1 with TRBJ1-1; D call uncertain. CDR1 is MNHNS and CDR2 is SASEGT in the germline V gene. V lost 3 bases and J 1 base, leaving 6 bases between the germline ends. The CDR3 has 13 residues. CDR3 residues: CASSDRWNTEAFF. The CDR3 nucleotides read TGTGCCAGCAGTGACAGGTGGAACACTGAAGCTTTCTTT.

This clonotype was seen many times. The chain combines TRBV12-3 or TRBV12-4 with TRBJ2-3; D tentatively reads TRBD1 or TRBD2 (5 bases each). Trimming removed 6 bases at V and 0 bases at J, with 16 bases between. The CDR3 runs to 16 residues. CDR3 in DNA: TGTGCCAGCAGCTCCCTAGGAGAGGGGAGCACAGATACGCAGTATTTT. This codes for CASSSLGEGSTDTQYF.

This clonotype was detected only a few times. The chain combines TRBV6-1 with TRBJ1-1; 9 bases agree with TRBD1. The J segment lost 6 bases and the V segment lost 5 bases, leaving 7 bases of the junction unmatched. The germline gives CDR1 MNHNS, CDR2 SASEGT. The CDR3 has 14 residues. CDR3 DNA: TGTGCCAGCAGTCGGACAGGGGTTTCCGCTGAAGCTTTCTTT. It translates to CASSRTGVSAEAFF.

For this clonotype: A read error may explain this, as a much larger clone is one base away. This rearrangement joins TRBV3-1 to TRBJ2-2; the D gene is possibly TRBD2 (5 bases). Per the germline V gene, CDR1 is LGHDT and CDR2 is YNNKEL (reference sequence). CDR3 length equals 14 residues. The DNA of the CDR3 is TGTGCCAGCAGCCAGACCGCCAACACCGGGGAGCTGCTTTTT. Translated: CASSQTANTGELLF.

In its sample, this clonotype was seen a few times. The rearrangement uses TRBV27 and TRBJ1-3; unclear D gene. CDR3 length: 13 amino acids. Germline V gene data show CDR1 as MNHEY and CDR2 as SMNVEV (reference sequence). Trimming took 5 bases from V and 5 from J, leaving 10 bases between them. The CDR3 loop is CASSPHSRNTIYF. DNA of the CDR3: TGTGCCAGCAGTCCTCACTCCCGAAACACCATATATTTT.

This clonotype appeared a few times. The gene calls are TRBV12-3 or TRBV12-4 and TRBJ2-1, with D tentatively TRBD2 (6 bases). The CDR3 contains 15 residues. V lost 4 bases to trimming and J lost 3 bases, with 13 bases between them. The CDR3: CASSSGGRNYNEQFF. The CDR3 nucleotides read TGTGCCAGCAGTTCCGGGGGACGGAACTACAATGAGCAGTTCTTC.

This sequence joins TRBV4-1 and TRBJ2-1, with 8 positions matching TRBD2. This CDR3 is built from 16 residues. CDR1 MGHRA and CDR2 YSYEKL come from the germline V gene. Unmatched junction bases numbered 9, after V lost 4 bases and J lost 4 bases. The CDR3 is CASSPGGTSGYNEQFF. In DNA, the CDR3 is TGCGCCAGCAGCCCTGGGGGCACTAGCGGATACAATGAGCAGTTCTTC.

This clonotype was counted many times. The CDR3 DNA reads as TGCAGTGCCGAGACCGGGACTAGCGGGACCGGGGAGCTGTTTTTT. Encoded protein: CSAETGTSGTGELFF. The chain joins TRBV20-1 to TRBJ2-2; 12 bases match TRBD2. V shed 6 bases and J 5 bases; nucleotides not matched to a gene: 7. This CDR3 spans 15 amino acids. Germline V gene data show CDR1 as DFQATT and CDR2 as SNEGSKA (reference sequence).

The chain couples TRBV7-3 to TRBJ2-3; 8 bases are a match to TRBD2. Losses at the gene ends were 8 bases for V and 1 base for J; bases not matched to a gene: 11. CDR1 and CDR2 (germline): SGHTA, FQGTGA. The CDR3 totals 16 residues. The CDR3 DNA is TGTGCCAGCCTCCCCCTCGGGGGGGCAGGCACAGATACGCAGTATTTT. Protein product: CASLPLGGAGTDTQYF.

This clonotype was counted many times. The V and J genes are TRBV7-2 and TRBJ1-2, with D perhaps matching TRBD1 (5 bases). CDR3 length: 13 residues. The V gene lost 1 base and the J gene lost 7 bases, with 10 bases spanning the gap. The germline V gene has CDR1 SGHTA and CDR2 FQGNSA. The CDR3, as DNA: TGTGCCAGCAGCTTAGGGGGCAGCCCTGGCTACACCTTC. This translates into CASSLGGSPGYTF.

The V gene is TRBV7-6, the J gene TRBJ2-1; 9 bases fit TRBD2. CDR1 and CDR2 from the germline V gene are SGHVS and FNYEAQ. With V trimmed by 0 bases and J by 4 bases, 4 bases remained unmatched. There are 16 residues in the CDR3. The CDR3 sequence is CASSLALAGDYNEQFF. CDR3 DNA: TGTGCCAGCAGCTTAGCTTTAGCGGGGGATTACAATGAGCAGTTCTTC.